Reported below is one TCR beta chain. Trimming took off 1 base at V and 5 bases at J, with 15 bases between the two ends. Germline assignment: CDR1 SEHNR and CDR2 FQNEAQ (reference sequence). The CDR3 is 16 amino acids. The data stem from a study of OX40 agonist ivuxolimab in advanced cancers. Study context: Treatment of patients was with ivuxolimab, an agonistic anti-OX40 (CD134) antibody.

Here immunoSEQ multiplex PCR was the method, and the copy in TCRdb shows in-frame clones only, minus some. The sample yields under 80,000 clones, approximately 92% seen once. This clonotype originated in an adult with an advanced solid tumor such as melanoma, head and neck, liver or kidney cancer. The chain carries TRBV7-9 and TRBJ1-5; a weak D match, TRBD1 (5 bases). The material sequenced was CD4+ or CD8+ T cells sorted from blood, taken in a trial of the OX40 agonist ivuxolimab. The DNA for the CDR3 is TGTGCCAGCAGCTTAGTCTCAGGGTATGTAGATCAGCCCCAGCATTTT. Residues: CASSLVSGYVDQPQHF.